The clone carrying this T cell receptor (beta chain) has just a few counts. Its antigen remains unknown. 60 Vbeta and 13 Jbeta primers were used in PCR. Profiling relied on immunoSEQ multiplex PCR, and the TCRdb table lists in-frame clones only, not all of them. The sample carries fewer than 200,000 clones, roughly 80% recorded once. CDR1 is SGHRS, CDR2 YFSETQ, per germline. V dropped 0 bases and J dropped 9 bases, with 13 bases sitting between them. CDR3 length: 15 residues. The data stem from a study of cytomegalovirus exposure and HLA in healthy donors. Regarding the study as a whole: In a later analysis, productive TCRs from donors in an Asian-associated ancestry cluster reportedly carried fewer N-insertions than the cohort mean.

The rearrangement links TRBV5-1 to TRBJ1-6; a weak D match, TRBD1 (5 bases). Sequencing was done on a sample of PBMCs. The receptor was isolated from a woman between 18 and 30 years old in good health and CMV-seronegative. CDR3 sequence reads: CASSLEGSRVSPLHF. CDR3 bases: TGCGCCAGCAGCTTGGAGGGGTCTCGGGTTTCACCCCTCCACTTT.